The following is a T cell receptor beta chain sequence with its context. The CDR3 runs to 17 residues. The V segment lost 0 bases and the J segment 5 bases; nucleotides outside the gene matches: 12. In germline, CDR1 is LGHNA, CDR2 YNFKEQ. The data belong to a study of blood T cell repertoires in COVID-19. Using immunoSEQ multiplex PCR, the repertoire was profiled, and TCRdb retains in-frame clones only, with some absent. The sample carries approximately 200,000 clones, roughly 86% recorded once. The sample comprised PBMCs or T cells enriched from blood (not recorded which). This receptor was obtained from a young woman who had recovered from COVID-19. The J gene is TRBJ1-2, the V gene TRBV4-2; 7 nucleotides match TRBD1. As DNA, the CDR3 is TGTGCCAGCAGCCAAGACCCTCGACAGGGAAATAGATATGGCTACACCTTC. Protein product: CASSQDPRQGNRYGYTF.